Sequencing of this T cell receptor beta chain was carried out in a study of CD8+CD57+ T cells in acquired aplastic anemia. About the study: CD4+ and CD8+ cells, once sorted, gave DNA averaging around 3.2 ug.

This clonotype was seen ten or more times. Its antigen is unidentified. J lost 6 bases, V lost 6 bases, and 5 bases had no gene match. Germline V lookup: CDR1 MRHNA, CDR2 SNTAGT. CDR3 length: 13 amino acids. CDR3 and TCR beta VDJ profiling relied on genomic DNA as the template. In TCRdb, the reads were re-called with MiXCR into one record per CDR3 protein. The table includes around 64,000 distinct CDR3 sequences, about 50% detected once. Findings of the study overall: Patients shared 25 to 30 CD8+ CDR3 sequences with controls. No significant difference in CD8+ Simpson's diversity was found between patients and controls.

Source material: sorted CD4+, CD8+, or CD8+CD57+ T cells (not recorded which) from PBMCs. The gene calls are TRBV6-4 and TRBJ2-1; TRBD1 aligns across 7 bases. This sequence was found in a human donor in good health, serving as a control. CDR3 loop: CASRGQKFNEQFF. In DNA, the CDR3 is TGTGCCAGCAGGGGACAGAAATTCAATGAGCAGTTCTTC.